The present T cell receptor (beta chain) was sequenced within a study of T cell repertoires in cytomegalovirus infection (dated by TCRdb to about 2019). In terms of the full investigation: Donor HLA type was relevant to the analysis, as public TCR beta signatures indicated carriage of CMV infection together with the matching HLA type. Overall results and qualifications from the work: Cumulative frequency of public TCR beta family members discriminated carriers of CMV infection plus the relevant HLA type in this cohort and an independent roughly 330-donor cohort. In the ex vivo response, HLA-C-restricted CMV-specific TCR beta clonotypes were dominant, and in two of eight donors the single most frequent clonotype came from this HLA-C-restricted group.

This clonotype was observed once. This receptor's antigen is unknown. No much larger clonotype is one base removed from it; base qualities were not supplied. A single read makes a weak case. The instrument was an Illumina HiSeq 1500. In TCRdb, the public reads were trimmed at Q25 with fastp and aligned with MiXCR, with productive beta chains retained. Entries that share a CDR3 protein sequence are merged under the most common genes and DNA. Here the sample has about 180,000 distinct CDR3 sequences; about a sixth occur a single time. Around 27% of the sample comes from the top ten. In the germline V gene (reference sequence), CDR1 corresponds to LNHNV and CDR2 to YYDKDF. Between the V and J ends, shortened by 1 base and 3 bases respectively, the junction contains 9 bases. The CDR3 spans 14 residues, from the cysteine through the phenylalanine. The entry retains the CDR3 DNA only, 42 bases that are in frame from base 1.

Rearrangement joined TRBV15 to TRBJ1-1; the D gene identity is not certain. The receptor's source is a human donor in good health (CMV status not recorded). Some clones in this sample may be carry-over from other donors' samples. The sequenced sample was CD8+ T cells from PBMCs. The sequence in DNA is TGTGCCACCAGCAGAGGCACGGGCGACACTGAAGCTTTCTTT. Its amino acids are CATSRGTGDTEAFF.